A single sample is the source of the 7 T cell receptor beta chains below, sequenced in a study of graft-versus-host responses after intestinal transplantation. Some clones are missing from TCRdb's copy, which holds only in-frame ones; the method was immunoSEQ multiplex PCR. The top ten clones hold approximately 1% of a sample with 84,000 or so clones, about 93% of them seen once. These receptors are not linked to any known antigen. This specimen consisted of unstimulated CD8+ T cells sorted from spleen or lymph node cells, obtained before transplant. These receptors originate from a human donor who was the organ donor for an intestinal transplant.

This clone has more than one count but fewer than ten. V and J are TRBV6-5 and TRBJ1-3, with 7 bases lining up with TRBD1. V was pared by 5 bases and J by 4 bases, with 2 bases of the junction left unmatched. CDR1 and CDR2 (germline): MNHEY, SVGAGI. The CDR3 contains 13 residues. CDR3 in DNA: TGTGCCAGCAGTGGGACAGTCGGAAACACCATATATTTT. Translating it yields CASSGTVGNTIYF.

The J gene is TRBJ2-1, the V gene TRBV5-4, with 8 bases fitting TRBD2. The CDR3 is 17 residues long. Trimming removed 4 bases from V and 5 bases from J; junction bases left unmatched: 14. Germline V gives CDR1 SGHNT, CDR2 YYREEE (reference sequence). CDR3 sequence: CASSPAPPGLGDNEQFF. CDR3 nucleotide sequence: TGTGCCAGCAGCCCCGCCCCCCCGGGACTAGGGGACAATGAGCAGTTCTTC.

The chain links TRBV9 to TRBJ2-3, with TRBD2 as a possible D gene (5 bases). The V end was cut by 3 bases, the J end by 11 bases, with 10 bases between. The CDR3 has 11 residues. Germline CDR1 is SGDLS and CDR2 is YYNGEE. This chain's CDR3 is CASSGGGLQYF. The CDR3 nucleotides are TGTGCCAGCAGCGGCGGCGGACTGCAGTATTTT.

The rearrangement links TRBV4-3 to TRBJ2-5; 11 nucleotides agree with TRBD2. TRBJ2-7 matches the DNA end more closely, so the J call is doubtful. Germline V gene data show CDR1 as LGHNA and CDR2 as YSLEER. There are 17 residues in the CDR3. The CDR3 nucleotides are TGCGCCAGCAGCCAAGATCGTTCGCTAGCGGGAGGATACGAGCAGTACTTC. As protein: CASSQDRSLAGGYEQYF.

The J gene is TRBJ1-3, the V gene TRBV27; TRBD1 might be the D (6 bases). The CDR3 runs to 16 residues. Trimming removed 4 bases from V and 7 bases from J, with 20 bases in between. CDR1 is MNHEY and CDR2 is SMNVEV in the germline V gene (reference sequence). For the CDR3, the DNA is TGTGCCAGCAGTTCAACCCCTCTAACAGGGTCCAACACCATATATTTT. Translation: CASSSTPLTGSNTIYF.

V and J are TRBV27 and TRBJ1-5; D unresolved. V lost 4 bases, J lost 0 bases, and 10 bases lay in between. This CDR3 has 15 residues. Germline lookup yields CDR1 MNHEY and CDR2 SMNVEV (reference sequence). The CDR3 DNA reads TGTGCCAGCAGTTGGACGGGGAATAGCAATCAGCCCCAGCATTTT. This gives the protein CASSWTGNSNQPQHF.

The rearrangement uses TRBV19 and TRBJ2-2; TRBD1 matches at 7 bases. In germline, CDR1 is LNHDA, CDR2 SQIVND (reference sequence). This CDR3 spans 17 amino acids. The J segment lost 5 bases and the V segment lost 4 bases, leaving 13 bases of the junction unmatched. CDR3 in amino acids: CASSTPPTGAGTGELFF. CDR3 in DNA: TGTGCCAGTAGTACTCCTCCTACAGGGGCCGGGACCGGGGAGCTGTTTTTT.